This T cell receptor beta chain was sequenced for a study of CD8 T cells in ankylosing spondylitis. Study-level findings and limits: Disease-linked clones were reportedly significantly enriched in matched ankylosing spondylitis synovial fluid.

This clonotype occurred many times. Its antigen is as yet unknown. It was by quantitative 5'-RACE with molecular barcodes that TCR beta libraries were made. MiXCR, run by TCRdb on the 5' RACE reads, gives a single entry per CDR3 protein. The data hold about 130,000 distinct CDR3 sequences, with roughly 7.3% observed a single time. The germline V gene encodes CDR1 SNHLY and CDR2 FYNNEI. The CDR3 covers 14 residues. V lost 8 bases, J lost 8 bases, and 19 bases lay in between. Sequencing was done on a sample of blood, either unsorted or a sorted T cell fraction (not recorded which). This sequence joins TRBV2 and TRBJ2-1; possible D gene TRBD2, 7 bases. The TCR sequence derives from a male donor with ankylosing spondylitis or in good health (not recorded which). The CDR3 reads CASAINGGPDEQFF. The DNA for the CDR3 is TGTGCCAGCGCTATTAACGGGGGGCCCGATGAGCAGTTCTTC.